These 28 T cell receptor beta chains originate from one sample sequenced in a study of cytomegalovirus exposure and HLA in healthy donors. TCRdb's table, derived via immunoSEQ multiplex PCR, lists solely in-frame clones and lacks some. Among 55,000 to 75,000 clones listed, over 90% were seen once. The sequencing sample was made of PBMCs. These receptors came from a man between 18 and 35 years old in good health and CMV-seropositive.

This CDR3 is CASSDPGQGYNEQFF. CDR3 DNA: TGTGCCAGCAGTGATCCGGGACAGGGATACAATGAGCAGTTCTTC. The V and J genes are TRBV6-1 and TRBJ2-1; 9 bases fit TRBD1. With V trimmed by 3 bases and J by 4 bases, 4 bases remained unmatched. This CDR3 is built from 15 residues. Germline lookup yields CDR1 MNHNS and CDR2 SASEGT.

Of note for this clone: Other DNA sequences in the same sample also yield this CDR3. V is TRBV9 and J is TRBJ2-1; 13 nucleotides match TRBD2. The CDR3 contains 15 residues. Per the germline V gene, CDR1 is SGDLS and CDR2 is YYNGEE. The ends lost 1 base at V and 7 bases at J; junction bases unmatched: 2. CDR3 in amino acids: CASSVTSGRANEQFF. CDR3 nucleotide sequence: TGTGCCAGCAGCGTAACTAGCGGGAGGGCGAATGAGCAGTTCTTC.

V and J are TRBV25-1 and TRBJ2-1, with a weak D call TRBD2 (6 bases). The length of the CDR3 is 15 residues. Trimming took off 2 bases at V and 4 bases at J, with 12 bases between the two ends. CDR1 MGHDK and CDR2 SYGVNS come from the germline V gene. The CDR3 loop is CASSEDPGRYNEQFF. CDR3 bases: TGTGCCAGCAGTGAAGACCCGGGGAGGTACAATGAGCAGTTCTTC.

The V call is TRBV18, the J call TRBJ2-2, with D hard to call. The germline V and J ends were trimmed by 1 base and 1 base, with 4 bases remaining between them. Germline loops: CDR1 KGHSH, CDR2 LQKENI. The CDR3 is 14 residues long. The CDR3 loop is CASSPRQNTGELFF. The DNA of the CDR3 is TGTGCCAGCTCACCACGGCAGAACACCGGGGAGCTGTTTTTT.

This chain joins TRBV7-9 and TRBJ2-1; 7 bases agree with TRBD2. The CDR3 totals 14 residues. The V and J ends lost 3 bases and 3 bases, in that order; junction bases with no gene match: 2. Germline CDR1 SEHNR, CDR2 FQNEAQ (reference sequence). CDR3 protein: CASSFRDYYNEQFF. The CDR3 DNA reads TGTGCCAGCAGCTTCCGGGACTACTACAATGAGCAGTTCTTC. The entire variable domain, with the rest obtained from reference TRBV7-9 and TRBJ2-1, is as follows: DTGVSQNPRHKITKRGQNVTFRCDPISEHNRLYWYRQTLGQGPEFLTYFQNEAQLEKSRLLSDRFSAERPKGSFSTLEIQRTEQGDSAMYLCASSFRDYYNEQFFGPGTRLTVL.

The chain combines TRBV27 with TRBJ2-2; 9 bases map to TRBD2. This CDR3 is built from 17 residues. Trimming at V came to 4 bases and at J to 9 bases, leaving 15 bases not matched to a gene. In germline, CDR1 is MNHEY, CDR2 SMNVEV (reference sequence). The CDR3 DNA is TGTGCCAGCAGTTCAACCCCGGGACTAGCCGTCGGTCGGGAGCTGTTTTTT. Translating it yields CASSSTPGLAVGRELFF.

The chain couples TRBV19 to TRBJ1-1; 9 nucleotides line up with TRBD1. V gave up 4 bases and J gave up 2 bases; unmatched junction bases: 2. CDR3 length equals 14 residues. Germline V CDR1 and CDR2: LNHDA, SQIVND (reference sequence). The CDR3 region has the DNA TGTGCCAGTAGTAGACAGGGGGATAACACTGAAGCTTTCTTT. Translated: CASSRQGDNTEAFF.

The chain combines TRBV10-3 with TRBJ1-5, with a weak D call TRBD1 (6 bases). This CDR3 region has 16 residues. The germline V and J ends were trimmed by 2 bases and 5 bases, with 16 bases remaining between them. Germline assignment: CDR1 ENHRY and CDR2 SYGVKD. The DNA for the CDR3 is TGTGCCATCAGTGAGACAGGGACACCTTACGATCAGCCCCAGCATTTT. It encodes CAISETGTPYDQPQHF.

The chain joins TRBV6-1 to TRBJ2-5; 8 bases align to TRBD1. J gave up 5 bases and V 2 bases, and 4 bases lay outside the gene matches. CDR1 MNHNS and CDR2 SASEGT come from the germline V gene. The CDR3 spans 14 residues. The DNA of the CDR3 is TGTGCCAGCAGTGAACAGGGGGCGCAGGAGACCCAGTACTTC. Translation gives CASSEQGAQETQYF.

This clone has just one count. CDR3 DNA: TGTGCCAGCCGGACAGGACGAGATACGCAGTATTTT. Its protein is CASRTGRDTQYF. The chain has TRBV28 and TRBJ2-3; 7 positions agree with TRBD1. The CDR3 has 12 amino acids. The V gene's germline CDR1 is MDHEN and CDR2 SYDVKM. The V and J ends lost 8 bases and 5 bases, in that order; junction bases with no gene match: 4.

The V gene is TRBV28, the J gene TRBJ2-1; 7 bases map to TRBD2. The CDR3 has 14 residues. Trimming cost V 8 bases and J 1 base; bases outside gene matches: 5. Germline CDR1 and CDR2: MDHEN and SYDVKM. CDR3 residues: CASCIAGSYNEQFF. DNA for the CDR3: TGTGCCAGCTGTATAGCGGGTTCCTACAATGAGCAGTTCTTC.

The CDR3 nucleotides read TGTGCCAGCAGCAAAGATCCCGCAGGGAACAAGGGAAGGAGCAATCAGCCCCAGCATTTT. Protein product: CASSKDPAGNKGRSNQPQHF. J is TRBJ1-5 and V is TRBV21-1; the table names TRBD1, a call not compared with the DNA. TRBV21-1 is deemed a pseudogene. The CDR3 runs 20 residues.

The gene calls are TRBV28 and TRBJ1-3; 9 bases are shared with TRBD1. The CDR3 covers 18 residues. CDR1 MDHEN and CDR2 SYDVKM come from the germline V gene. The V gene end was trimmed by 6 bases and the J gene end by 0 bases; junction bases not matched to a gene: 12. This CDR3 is CASSFLDRGTFSGNTIYF. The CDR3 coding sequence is TGTGCCAGCAGCTTCCTAGACAGGGGGACCTTCTCTGGAAACACCATATATTTT.

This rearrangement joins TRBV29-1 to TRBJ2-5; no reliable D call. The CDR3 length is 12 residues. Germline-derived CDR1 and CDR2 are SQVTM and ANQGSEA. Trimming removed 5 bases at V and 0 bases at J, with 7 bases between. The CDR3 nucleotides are TGCAGCGTTCTACCGTACCAAGAGACCCAGTACTTC. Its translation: CSVLPYQETQYF.

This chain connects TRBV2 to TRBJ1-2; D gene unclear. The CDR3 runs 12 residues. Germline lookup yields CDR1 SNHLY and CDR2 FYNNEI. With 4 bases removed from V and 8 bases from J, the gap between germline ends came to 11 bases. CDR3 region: CASSVLLAGYTF. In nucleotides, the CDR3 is TGTGCCAGCAGTGTCTTGCTAGCCGGCTACACCTTC.

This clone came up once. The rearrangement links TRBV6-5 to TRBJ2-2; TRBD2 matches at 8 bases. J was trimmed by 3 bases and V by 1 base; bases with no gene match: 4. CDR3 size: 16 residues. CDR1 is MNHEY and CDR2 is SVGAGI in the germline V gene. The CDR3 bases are TGTGCCAGCAGTTACTTGGTAGCGGGACACACCGGGGAGCTGTTTTTT. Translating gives CASSYLVAGHTGELFF.

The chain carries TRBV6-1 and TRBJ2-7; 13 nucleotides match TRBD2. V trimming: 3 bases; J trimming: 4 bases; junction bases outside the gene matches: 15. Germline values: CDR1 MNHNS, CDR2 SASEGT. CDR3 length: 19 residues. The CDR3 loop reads CASSDERNNGLAGAYEQYF. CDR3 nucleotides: TGTGCCAGCAGTGATGAACGGAACAACGGACTAGCGGGAGCATACGAGCAGTACTTC.

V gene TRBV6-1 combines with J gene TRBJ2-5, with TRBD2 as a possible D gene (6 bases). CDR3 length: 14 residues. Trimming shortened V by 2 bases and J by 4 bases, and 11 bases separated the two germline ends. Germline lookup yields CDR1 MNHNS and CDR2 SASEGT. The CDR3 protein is CASSERGRGETQYF. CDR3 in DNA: TGTGCCAGCAGTGAACGGGGGAGAGGAGAGACCCAGTACTTC.

This CDR3 is CASSLGVETEAFF. CDR3 bases: TGTGCCAGCAGCTTAGGTGTGGAGACTGAAGCTTTCTTT. The chain couples TRBV7-9 to TRBJ1-1; D unclear. This CDR3 is built from 13 residues. Trimming cost V 1 base and J 5 bases, with 8 bases left between them. Germline-derived CDR1 and CDR2 are SEHNR and FQNEAQ (reference sequence).

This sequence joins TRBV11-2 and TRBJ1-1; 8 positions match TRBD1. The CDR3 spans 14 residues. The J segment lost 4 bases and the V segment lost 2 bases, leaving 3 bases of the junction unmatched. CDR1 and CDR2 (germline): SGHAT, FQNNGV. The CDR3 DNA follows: TGTGCCAGCAGCTTAAAACAGGGGGGCACTGAAGCTTTCTTT. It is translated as CASSLKQGGTEAFF.

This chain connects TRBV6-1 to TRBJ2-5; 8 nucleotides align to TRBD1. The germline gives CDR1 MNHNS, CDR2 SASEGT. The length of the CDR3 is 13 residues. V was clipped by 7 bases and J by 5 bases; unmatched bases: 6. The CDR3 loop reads CASKPGGYETQYF. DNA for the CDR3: TGTGCCAGCAAGCCAGGGGGCTATGAGACCCAGTACTTC.

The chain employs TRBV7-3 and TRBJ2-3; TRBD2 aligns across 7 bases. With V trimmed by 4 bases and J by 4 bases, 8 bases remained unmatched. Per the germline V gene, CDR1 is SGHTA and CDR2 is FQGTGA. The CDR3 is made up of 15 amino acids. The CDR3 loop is CASSSRTSFSDTQYF. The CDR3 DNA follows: TGTGCCAGCAGCTCCCGGACTAGTTTTTCAGATACGCAGTATTTT.

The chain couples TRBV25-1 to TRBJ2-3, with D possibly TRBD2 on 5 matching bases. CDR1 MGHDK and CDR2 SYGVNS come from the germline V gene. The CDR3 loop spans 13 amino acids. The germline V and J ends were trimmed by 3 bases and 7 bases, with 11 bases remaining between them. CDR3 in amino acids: CASSDPPGNTQYF. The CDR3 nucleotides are TGTGCCAGCAGTGACCCTCCGGGAAATACGCAGTATTTT.

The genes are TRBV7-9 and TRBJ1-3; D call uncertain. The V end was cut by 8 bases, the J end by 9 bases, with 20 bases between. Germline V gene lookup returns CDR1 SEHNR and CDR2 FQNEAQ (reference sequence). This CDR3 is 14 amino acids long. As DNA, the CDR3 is TGTGCCAGCGTCTCGAGCGAGGGCCCCAGCACCATATATTTT. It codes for CASVSSEGPSTIYF.

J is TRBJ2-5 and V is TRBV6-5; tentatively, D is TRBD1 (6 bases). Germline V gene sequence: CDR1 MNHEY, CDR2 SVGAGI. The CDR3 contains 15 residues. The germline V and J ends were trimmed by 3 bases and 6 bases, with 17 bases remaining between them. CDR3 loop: CASSYGQGIIKTQYF. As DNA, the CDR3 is TGTGCCAGCAGTTATGGTCAGGGGATTATAAAGACCCAGTACTTC.

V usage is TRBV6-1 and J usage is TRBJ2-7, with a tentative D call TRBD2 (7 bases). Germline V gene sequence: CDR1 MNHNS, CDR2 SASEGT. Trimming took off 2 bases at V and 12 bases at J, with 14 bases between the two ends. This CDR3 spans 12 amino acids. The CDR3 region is CASSERGGRLYF. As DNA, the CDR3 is TGTGCCAGCAGTGAAAGGGGGGGAAGGCTGTACTTC.

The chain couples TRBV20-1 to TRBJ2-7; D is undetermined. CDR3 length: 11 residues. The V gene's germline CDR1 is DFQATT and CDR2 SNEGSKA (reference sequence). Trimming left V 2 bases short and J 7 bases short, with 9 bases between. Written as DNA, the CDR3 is TGCAGTGCTAGATTAGCTGGGGAGCAGTACTTC. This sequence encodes CSARLAGEQYF.

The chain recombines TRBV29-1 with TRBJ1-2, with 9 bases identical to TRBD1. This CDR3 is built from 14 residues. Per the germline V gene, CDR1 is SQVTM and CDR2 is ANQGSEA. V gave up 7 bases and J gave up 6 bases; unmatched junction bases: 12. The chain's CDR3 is CSARTGQGSHGYTF. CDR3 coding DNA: TGCAGCGCCCGCACTGGACAGGGGAGCCATGGCTACACCTTC.